Below are 8 T cell receptor beta chains sequenced from a single sample in a study of CD8+CD57+ T cells in acquired aplastic anemia. Using genomic DNA as the template, TCR beta VDJ and CDR3 profiling was carried out. A single record per CDR3 protein comes from TCRdb applying MiXCR to the reads. The sample lists about 64,000 distinct CDR3 sequences, over 45% occurring once. The sample taken for sequencing was sorted CD4+, CD8+, or CD8+CD57+ T cells (not recorded which) from PBMCs. The receptors were sampled from a human donor in good health, serving as a control.

This clonotype was detected only once. The chain carries TRBV15 and TRBJ2-2; weak D call: TRBD2 (6 bases). The germline gives CDR1 LNHNV, CDR2 YYDKDF (reference sequence). The CDR3 sequence is 15 residues long. V gave up 2 bases and J gave up 1 base, with 8 bases separating them. The CDR3 loop is CATSRLSGNTGELFF. CDR3 DNA sequence: TGTGCCACCAGCAGACTTAGCGGGAACACCGGGGAGCTGTTTTTT. Using reference TRBV15 and TRBJ2-2 for the parts outside the CDR3, the full variable domain is DAMVIQNPRYQVTQFGKPVTLSCSQTLNHNVMYWYQQKSSQAPKLLFHYYDKDFNNEADTPDNFQSRRPNTSFCFLDIRSPGLGDTAMYLCATSRLSGNTGELFFGEGSRLTVL.

This clonotype was counted ten times or more. The chain joins TRBV30 to TRBJ1-6; D may be TRBD1 (6 bases). CDR3 length: 17 residues. The germline CDR1 and CDR2 sequences are GTSNPN and SVGIG (reference sequence). The V gene lost 5 bases and the J gene lost 6 bases, with 23 bases spanning the gap. Here the CDR3 DNA reads TGTGCCTGGGGCACCGCCGGAGACAGGCGAAGTAATTCACCCCTCCACTTT. Translating gives CAWGTAGDRRSNSPLHF.

This clonotype was observed once. The J gene is TRBJ2-2, the V gene TRBV25-1, with 8 nucleotides matching TRBD1. Near its end, the DNA agrees better with TRBJ1-4, so the J call may be wrong. Germline CDR1 MGHDK, CDR2 SYGVNS. CDR3 length: 15 amino acids. This chain's CDR3 is CASSDYGQGAEKLFF. For the CDR3, the DNA is TGTGCCAGCAGTGATTATGGGCAGGGGGCTGAAAAACTGTTTTTT.

V and J are TRBV25-1 and TRBJ1-5; weak D call: TRBD1 (5 bases). Germline assignment: CDR1 MGHDK and CDR2 SYGVNS. The length of the CDR3 is 17 residues. V shed 5 bases and J shed 1 base, with 18 bases lying between them. Here the CDR3 reads CASSSGEWGLSNQPQHF. The CDR3 bases are TGTGCCAGCAGTTCCGGTGAGTGGGGACTGAGCAATCAGCCCCAGCATTTT.

This clonotype was seen repeatedly, ten times or more. The chain has TRBV3-1 and TRBJ2-7; D is ambiguous. Germline CDR1 reads LGHDT; CDR2 reads YNNKEL (reference sequence). Trimming took 5 bases from V and 0 from J, leaving 8 bases between them. The CDR3 spans 13 residues. The DNA of the CDR3 is TGTGCCAGCAGCTTCCAAAGCTCCTACGAGCAGTACTTC. Residues: CASSFQSSYEQYF.

The J gene is TRBJ1-5, the V gene TRBV15; D gene uncertain. The CDR3 is 16 amino acids. The V and J ends lost 4 bases and 2 bases respectively, with 15 bases between them. Germline CDR1 is LNHNV and CDR2 is YYDKDF (reference sequence). CDR3 in amino acids: CATSTQVGAGNQPQHF. CDR3 sequence (DNA): TGTGCCACCAGCACCCAAGTGGGCGCTGGCAATCAGCCCCAGCATTTT.

This clonotype was seen repeatedly, ten times or more. The V call is TRBV11-2, the J call TRBJ2-7, with D perhaps assigned TRBD1 or TRBD2 (5 bases each). Germline V CDR1 and CDR2: SGHAT, FQNNGV. Trimming took off 0 bases at V and 4 bases at J, with 10 bases between the two ends. The CDR3 has 14 residues. The CDR3 sequence: CASSLDVEGYEQYF. The DNA for the CDR3 is TGTGCCAGCAGCTTAGATGTTGAGGGGTACGAGCAGTACTTC.

The rearrangement links TRBV29-1 to TRBJ1-2, with D unresolved. Germline values: CDR1 SQVTM, CDR2 ANQGSEA. The length of the CDR3 is 11 residues. V was shortened by 3 bases and J by 2 bases, with 4 bases between the two germline ends. The CDR3 bases are TGCAGCGTTGATTCCAACTATGGCTACACCTTC. Translated, it gives CSVDSNYGYTF.